This T cell receptor (beta chain) appears in the sequencing data of a study of T-cell reconstitution after alpha-beta-depleted transplantation in children. TCRbeta library construction was performed incorporating unique molecular identifiers. TCRdb reprocessed the PCR reads with MiXCR, giving one entry per CDR3 protein. The table lists roughly 400,000 distinct CDR3 sequences, 43% of them singletons, with roughly 27% in the top ten. Germline values: CDR1 SEHNR, CDR2 FQNEAQ (reference sequence). This CDR3 has 14 residues. Trimming removed 1 base from V and 6 bases from J, with 13 bases in between. General observations from the study: Expanded graft clones numbering several hundred reportedly gave rise to alpha-beta T cells about two months after transplant. Fresh T-cell production supplied most of the T-cell counts and diversity seen one year after transplant. There were some patients whose high TCRbeta diversity at day 60 came from surviving recipient T cells and thymic progenitors.

This clonotype was seen repeatedly, ten times or more. Its antigen is unknown. The starting material was PBMCs, obtained before TCRalphabeta/CD19-depleted stem cell transplant. The origin of this receptor is a girl aged 2-10 years with aplastic anemia, due to receive a stem cell transplant. This chain uses TRBV7-9 with TRBJ2-7; possible D gene TRBD1, 8 bases. CDR3 sequence reads: CASSLDRGGTEQYF. CDR3 nucleotides: TGTGCCAGCAGCTTAGACAGGGGGGGGACCGAGCAGTACTTC.